This T cell receptor (beta chain) is from a study of blood T cells in healthy people across ages. The CDR3 loop spans 14 amino acids. The germline CDR1 and CDR2 sequences are KGHSH and LQKENI. Trimming stripped 3 bases from V and 5 bases from J, with 13 bases between. Healthy Caucasian individuals from Russia aged about 6 to 95 served as donors. A sample-barcoded 5' primer and a J-beta primer mix were used in a second PCR of about 7 to 12 cycles. TCRdb ran MiXCR on the 5' RACE reads and lists one entry per CDR3 protein. The sample holds 700,000 or so distinct CDR3 sequences; about 20% are singletons and the top ten take 22%.

The receptor was derived from a man aged 65-85 years in good health. Sequencing was done on a sample of blood. V is TRBV18 and J is TRBJ1-1; D uncertain. The CDR3 protein is CASSPGLDPTEAFF. The CDR3 DNA follows: TGTGCCAGCTCACCCGGACTGGACCCGACTGAAGCTTTCTTT.